A single sample is the source of the 29 T cell receptor beta chains below, sequenced in a study of cytomegalovirus exposure and HLA in healthy donors. Primers: 60 Vbeta forward and 13 Jbeta reverse. This table comes from immunoSEQ multiplex PCR, and its TCRdb copy is limited to in-frame clones, with some not included. This table has tens of thousands of clones, under 80% appearing once. Source material: PBMCs. These receptors were taken from a male donor in good health and CMV-seropositive.

This clone turned up a few times. The CDR3 protein is CASSVGSGWAYEQYF. CDR3 sequence (DNA): TGTGCCAGCAGCGTAGGTTCAGGGTGGGCCTACGAGCAGTACTTC. The J gene is TRBJ2-7, the V gene TRBV9; D is possibly TRBD1 (5 bases). The V and J ends lost 0 bases and 2 bases respectively, with 12 bases between them. The V gene's germline CDR1 is SGDLS and CDR2 YYNGEE. The CDR3 runs 15 residues.

In DNA, the CDR3 is TGTGCCAGCAGCTTAGTAGGGGGACAAGGCAATCAGCCCCAGCATTTT. Protein: CASSLVGGQGNQPQHF. The chain uses TRBV7-2 and TRBJ1-5; D is possibly TRBD1 (6 bases). This CDR3 has 16 residues. The germline V gene has CDR1 SGHTA and CDR2 FQGNSA. Trimming removed 1 base at V and 2 bases at J, with 12 bases between.

The genes are TRBV5-5 and TRBJ1-5; perhaps TRBD1 as D (6 bases). This CDR3 contains 17 residues. V was trimmed by 2 bases and J by 1 base, leaving 16 bases between them. Germline V gives CDR1 SGHKS, CDR2 YYEKEE (reference sequence). For the CDR3, the DNA is TGTGCCAGCAGCTTAGCGGGGGCCGGTTTAAGCAATCAGCCCCAGCATTTT. Amino acid sequence: CASSLAGAGLSNQPQHF.

The rearrangement links TRBV5-1 to TRBJ1-1, with TRBD1 as a possible D gene (6 bases). The germline CDR1 and CDR2 sequences are SGHRS and YFSETQ. V shed 0 bases and J shed 3 bases, with 9 bases lying between them. The length of the CDR3 is 14 residues. CDR3 amino acids: CASSLAGVDTEAFF. DNA for the CDR3: TGCGCCAGCAGCTTGGCAGGGGTTGACACTGAAGCTTTCTTT. Based on the CDR3 plus reference TRBV5-1 and TRBJ1-1, the full variable domain is KAGVTQTPRYLIKTRGQQVTLSCSPISGHRSVSWYQQTPGQGLQFLFEYFSETQRNKGNFPGRFSGRQFSNSRSEMNVSTLELGDSALYLCASSLAGVDTEAFFGQGTRLTVV.

CDR3 sequence reads: CASSLEREGRNEQFF. The CDR3 DNA reads TGTGCCAGCAGCCTCGAGCGGGAGGGCCGTAATGAGCAGTTCTTC. The rearrangement uses TRBV7-9 and TRBJ2-1; 10 bases map to TRBD2. Trimming took 5 bases from V and 7 from J; bases not matched to a gene: 8. This CDR3 is built from 15 residues. The V gene's germline CDR1 is SEHNR and CDR2 FQNEAQ (reference sequence).

This chain connects TRBV5-5 to TRBJ2-6, with a possible D match to TRBD2 (5 bases). The CDR3 loop spans 16 amino acids. The V gene's germline CDR1 is SGHKS and CDR2 YYEKEE (reference sequence). Trimming shortened V by 4 bases and J by 0 bases, and 11 bases separated the two germline ends. The CDR3 DNA sequence: TGTGCCAGCAGCCCTCAGCGGTCCTCTGGGGCCAACGTCCTGACTTTC. Amino acids: CASSPQRSSGANVLTF. Full variable domain (outside the CDR3, taken from reference TRBV5-5 and TRBJ2-6): DAGVTQSPTHLIKTRGQQVTLRCSPISGHKSVSWYQQVLGQGPQFIFQYYEKEERGRGNFPDRFSARQFPNYSSELNVNALLLGDSALYLCASSPQRSSGANVLTFGAGSRLTVL.

The chain couples TRBV7-9 to TRBJ2-5; 9 positions match TRBD1. Germline values: CDR1 SEHNR, CDR2 FQNEAQ (reference sequence). V shed 4 bases, J shed 5 bases, and the junction held 11 bases outside the gene matches. The CDR3 extends over 16 amino acids. The CDR3 DNA follows: TGTGCCAGCAGCTACCGGGACAGGGCCCAGGGGGAGACCCAGTACTTC. It translates to CASSYRDRAQGETQYF.

The chain employs TRBV7-9 and TRBJ2-3, with TRBD2 matching 7 bases. J gave up 2 bases and V 3 bases, and 5 bases lay outside the gene matches. Looked up from germline, CDR1 is SEHNR and CDR2 is FQNEAQ (reference sequence). The CDR3 runs 15 residues. The CDR3, as DNA: TGTGCCAGCAGCTTTCTGGGGGGGTACACAGATACGCAGTATTTT. Translation: CASSFLGGYTDTQYF. The variable domain in full, completed from reference TRBV7-9 and TRBJ2-3, reads DTGVSQNPRHKITKRGQNVTFRCDPISEHNRLYWYRQTLGQGPEFLTYFQNEAQLEKSRLLSDRFSAERPKGSFSTLEIQRTEQGDSAMYLCASSFLGGYTDTQYFGPGTRLTVL.

V gene TRBV7-9 combines with J gene TRBJ1-2, with TRBD1 matching 7 bases. The germline CDR1 and CDR2 sequences are SEHNR and FQNEAQ (reference sequence). This CDR3 has 13 amino acids. V shed 5 bases and J 8 bases; nucleotides not matched to a gene: 8. This CDR3 is CASSQDRAGGYTF. CDR3 DNA sequence: TGTGCCAGCAGCCAAGACAGGGCCGGCGGCTACACCTTC.

The chain uses TRBV12-5 and TRBJ1-2; D is possibly TRBD1 (6 bases). The germline V and J ends were trimmed by 5 bases and 12 bases, with 16 bases remaining between them. Germline-derived CDR1 and CDR2 are LGHNT and FRNRAP. The CDR3 is 12 residues long. The CDR3 sequence: CASGLGQSKNTF. The CDR3 nucleotides are TGTGCTAGTGGTCTCGGACAGTCTAAGAACACCTTC.

This clone was seen a few times. This chain connects TRBV25-1 to TRBJ2-7; possible D gene TRBD1, 6 bases. The germline V gene has CDR1 MGHDK and CDR2 SYGVNS. This CDR3 contains 12 residues. V gave up 8 bases and J gave up 3 bases, with 11 bases separating them. CDR3 sequence (DNA): TGTGCCAGCGGAAGGGGGTTCTACGAGCAGTACTTC. It translates to CASGRGFYEQYF.

This chain uses TRBV6-5 with TRBJ1-5; no clear D. V lost 2 bases and J 8 bases, leaving 10 bases between the germline ends. This CDR3 is built from 13 residues. The germline V gene has CDR1 MNHEY and CDR2 SVGAGI. CDR3 sequence (DNA): TGTGCCAGCAGTTACGGAGGACCCGAGCCCCAGCATTTT. Translated: CASSYGGPEPQHF.

This chain links TRBV5-4 with TRBJ1-1; TRBD1 might be the D (6 bases). CDR1 is SGHNT, CDR2 YYREEE, per germline (reference sequence). Trimming shortened V by 4 bases and J by 0 bases, and 16 bases separated the two germline ends. CDR3 length equals 16 residues. The CDR3 nucleotides read TGTGCCAGCAGCCCGCATCAGGGGATCATGAACACTGAAGCTTTCTTT. It codes for CASSPHQGIMNTEAFF.

This chain joins TRBV30 and TRBJ2-3; TRBD2 is a possible D gene (5 bases). V was cut by 7 bases and J by 6 bases, with 17 bases left in between. Germline CDR1 and CDR2: GTSNPN and SVGIG (reference sequence). This CDR3 region has 13 residues. In DNA, the CDR3 is TGTGCCTTAACCGGGATTCTCGGGGATACGCAGTATTTT. Its protein product is CALTGILGDTQYF.

A few counts support this clone. The V call is TRBV4-2, the J call TRBJ1-5; D not resolved. Germline V CDR1 and CDR2: LGHNA, YNFKEQ. There are 18 residues in the CDR3. Trimming shortened V by 1 base and J by 0 bases, and 16 bases separated the two germline ends. CDR3 in amino acids: CASSQVQGVQYSNQPQHF. CDR3 DNA sequence: TGTGCCAGCAGCCAAGTTCAAGGAGTTCAATATAGCAATCAGCCCCAGCATTTT.

This chain joins TRBV6-6 and TRBJ1-3; D possibly corresponds to TRBD1 (5 bases). The germline V gene has CDR1 MNHNY and CDR2 SVGAGI (reference sequence). The ends were cut back, 6 bases at V and 0 bases at J, with 12 bases in the middle. This CDR3 spans 15 amino acids. Here the CDR3 reads CASSWGGASGNTIYF. CDR3 nucleotide sequence: TGTGCCAGCAGCTGGGGCGGCGCCTCTGGAAACACCATATATTTT.

J is TRBJ1-5 and V is TRBV2; D remains unclear. CDR3 length equals 15 residues. Trimming took 5 bases from V and 3 from J, leaving 14 bases between them. In germline, CDR1 is SNHLY, CDR2 FYNNEI. The CDR3 sequence is CASSSLTRSNQPQHF. CDR3 DNA sequence: TGTGCCAGCAGTTCCCTGACACGGTCCAATCAGCCCCAGCATTTT.

The CDR3 DNA is TGTGCCAGCAGCTTCCGGCAGGGGTTTATGAACACTGAAGCTTTCTTT. Its translation is CASSFRQGFMNTEAFF. The V call is TRBV5-6, the J call TRBJ1-1; D perhaps matches TRBD1 (6 bases). The CDR3 runs to 16 residues. CDR1 SGHDT and CDR2 YYEEEE come from the germline V gene. Between the trimmed V and J ends, which lost 2 bases and 0 bases, there was a span of 14 bases.

This clone was detected only once. V is TRBV6-5 and J is TRBJ2-3, with D maybe TRBD2 (7 bases). This CDR3 spans 15 amino acids. The germline V gene has CDR1 MNHEY and CDR2 SVGAGI. The V end lost 6 bases, the J end lost 2 bases, and 15 bases lay between the germline ends. The DNA of the CDR3 is TGTGCCAGCAGCACCGGGGGGCGCAACACAGATACGCAGTATTTT. It encodes CASSTGGRNTDTQYF.

The table lists this clone with a count of one. This chain's CDR3 is CASSYRDTRSGELFF. The CDR3, as DNA: TGTGCCAGCAGTTACCGGGACACAAGGTCCGGGGAGCTGTTTTTT. The chain has TRBV6-5 and TRBJ2-2, with TRBD1 as a possible D gene (6 bases). CDR1 is MNHEY and CDR2 is SVGAGI in the germline V gene. This CDR3 region has 15 residues. Trimming shortened V by 2 bases and J by 6 bases, and 13 bases separated the two germline ends.

V gene TRBV5-1 combines with J gene TRBJ2-3; 7 nucleotides match TRBD1. Trimming took 4 bases from V and 4 from J; bases not matched to a gene: 9. CDR1 SGHRS and CDR2 YFSETQ come from the germline V gene. There are 15 residues in the CDR3. The CDR3 sequence: CASSEQPTGADTQYF. The CDR3 DNA sequence: TGCGCCAGCAGCGAACAACCCACAGGGGCAGATACGCAGTATTTT. Based on the CDR3 plus reference TRBV5-1 and TRBJ2-3, the full variable domain is KAGVTQTPRYLIKTRGQQVTLSCSPISGHRSVSWYQQTPGQGLQFLFEYFSETQRNKGNFPGRFSGRQFSNSRSEMNVSTLELGDSALYLCASSEQPTGADTQYFGPGTRLTVL.

CDR3 sequence reads: CASSSGRDRGLRSYNEQFF. As DNA, the CDR3 is TGTGCCAGCAGCTCGGGCCGGGACAGGGGGCTTCGCTCCTACAATGAGCAGTTCTTC. The V gene is TRBV7-2, the J gene TRBJ2-1; 12 nucleotides match TRBD1. CDR1 and CDR2 from the germline V gene are SGHTA and FQGNSA. Trimming at V came to 4 bases and at J to 0 bases, leaving 10 bases not matched to a gene. This CDR3 region has 19 residues.

Only a few counts were recorded for this clone. The J gene is TRBJ2-3, the V gene TRBV12-5; 13 bases map to TRBD2. Germline V gene lookup returns CDR1 LGHNT and CDR2 FRNRAP. Losses at the gene ends were 4 bases for V and 4 bases for J; bases not matched to a gene: 8. The CDR3 sequence is 17 residues long. CDR3 DNA: TGTGCTAGTGGTTCACCCGGGACTAGCGGGACCGCAGATACGCAGTATTTT. It specifies CASGSPGTSGTADTQYF. The variable domain in full, completed from reference TRBV12-5 and TRBJ2-3, reads DARVTQTPRHKVTEMGQEVTMRCQPILGHNTVFWYRQTMMQGLELLAYFRNRAPLDDSGMPKDRFSAEMPDATLATLKIQPSEPRDSAVYFCASGSPGTSGTADTQYFGPGTRLTVL.

The chain carries TRBV6-5 and TRBJ2-7; TRBD1 is a possible D gene (6 bases). CDR1 and CDR2 from the germline V gene are MNHEY and SVGAGI. V was cut by 5 bases and J by 3 bases, with 11 bases left in between. The CDR3 consists of 13 residues. The CDR3 loop is CASSLGHYYEQYF. DNA of the CDR3: TGTGCCAGCAGTCTGGGACATTACTACGAGCAGTACTTC.

The chain recombines TRBV6-6 with TRBJ1-2; D is possibly TRBD1 (6 bases). V lost 6 bases and J 1 base, leaving 15 bases between the germline ends. Looked up from germline, CDR1 is MNHNY and CDR2 is SVGAGI (reference sequence). CDR3 size: 15 residues. The CDR3 bases are TGTGCCAGCAGCCCCAACAGGGTCCATAACTATGGCTACACCTTC. It codes for CASSPNRVHNYGYTF.

This clone was observed a few times. The V and J genes are TRBV27 and TRBJ1-2, with D uncertain. CDR3 length: 13 residues. Germline lookup yields CDR1 MNHEY and CDR2 SMNVEV (reference sequence). V was clipped by 5 bases and J by 7 bases, with 14 bases between them. CDR3 sequence: CASSPHLLSGYTF. CDR3 DNA sequence: TGTGCCAGCAGTCCTCATCTCCTATCTGGCTACACCTTC.

Only a few counts were recorded for this clone. The chain uses TRBV9 and TRBJ1-1; D is unresolved. CDR3 length equals 12 residues. Trimming shortened V by 0 bases and J by 7 bases, and 7 bases separated the two germline ends. The V gene's germline CDR1 is SGDLS and CDR2 YYNGEE. The CDR3 here is CASSVGELEAFF. The CDR3 coding sequence is TGTGCCAGCAGCGTAGGGGAGCTTGAAGCTTTCTTT.

This chain uses TRBV7-2 with TRBJ1-2; 7 positions match TRBD1. V lost 7 bases, J lost 3 bases, and 5 bases stayed unmatched. Germline CDR1 is SGHTA and CDR2 is FQGNSA. This CDR3 is 13 amino acids long. The CDR3: CASTYDRDYGYTF. DNA for the CDR3: TGTGCCAGCACTTACGACAGGGACTATGGCTACACCTTC.

This clone occurred once. This chain uses TRBV19 with TRBJ1-4; D might be TRBD1 (6 bases). From germline, CDR1 is LNHDA and CDR2 SQIVND (reference sequence). The CDR3 extends over 14 amino acids. Trimming stripped 5 bases from V and 7 bases from J, with 14 bases between. CDR3 nucleotides: TGTGCCAGTAGTCAACAGGGTGGTGGTGAAAAACTGTTTTTT. Protein product: CASSQQGGGEKLFF.